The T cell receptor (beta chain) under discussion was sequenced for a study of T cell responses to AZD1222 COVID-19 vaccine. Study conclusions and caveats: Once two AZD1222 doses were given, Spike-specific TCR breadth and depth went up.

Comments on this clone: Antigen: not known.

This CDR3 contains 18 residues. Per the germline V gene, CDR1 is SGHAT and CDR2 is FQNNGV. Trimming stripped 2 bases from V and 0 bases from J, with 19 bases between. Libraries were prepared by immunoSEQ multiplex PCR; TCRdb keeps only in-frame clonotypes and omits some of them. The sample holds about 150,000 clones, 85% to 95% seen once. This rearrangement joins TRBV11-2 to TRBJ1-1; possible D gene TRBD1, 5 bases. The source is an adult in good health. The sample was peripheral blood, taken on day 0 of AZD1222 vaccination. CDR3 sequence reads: CASSLTPGEGTLNTEAFF. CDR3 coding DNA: TGTGCCAGCAGCTTAACCCCCGGGGAGGGGACTTTGAACACTGAAGCTTTCTTT.